This T cell receptor (beta chain) emerged from a study of T cell responses to AZD1222 COVID-19 vaccine. V dropped 7 bases and J dropped 4 bases, with 13 bases sitting between them. The CDR3 runs to 12 residues. Germline V CDR1 and CDR2: SQVTM, ANQGSEA. As to this clone: What it binds is not known.

General study points: The study reported that nearly half of spike-specific TCRs target unmutated variant regions.

Produced via immunoSEQ multiplex PCR; TCRdb's table is partial and in-frame only. The sample shows approximately 150,000 clones, more than 70% of them seen only once. Here the sequenced sample was peripheral blood, taken on day 0 of AZD1222 vaccination. The chain couples TRBV29-1 to TRBJ1-1; D unresolved. This TCR derives from an adult in good health. Here the CDR3 reads CSATAGVTEAFF. In nucleotides, the CDR3 is TGCAGCGCCACAGCTGGAGTCACTGAAGCTTTCTTT.